This TCR beta chain stems from a study of blood T cell repertoires in COVID-19. Study-level background: Both acute and convalescent COVID-19 samples were obtained from the United States, Italy and Spain. T cells, B-cell-depleted T cells, or PBMCs provided the cDNA or gDNA that served as material.

In the source study's methods: Amplification from reference gene primers served as the basis for estimated nucleated cell counts. Repertoires were generated with immunoSEQ multiplex PCR, while TCRdb's copy carries only in-frame clones and drops some. D and trimming come from the DNA, and the V and J calls and clone size come from that table. The sample contains about 62,000 clones, around 80% of which appear only once. Looked up from germline, CDR1 is LNHDA and CDR2 is SQIVND (reference sequence). Trimming took 6 bases from V and 6 from J, leaving 10 bases between them. The CDR3 runs to 12 residues. This TCR came from a woman older than 75 with active or convalescent COVID-19. The chain joins TRBV19 to TRBJ2-3; D perhaps matches TRBD1 (5 bases). Sequencing input: peripheral blood. CDR3 region: CASSQGVDTQYF. CDR3 bases: TGTGCCAGTAGCCAAGGGGTGGATACGCAGTATTTT.